This T cell receptor beta chain was observed in a study of T-cell memory formation after mild COVID-19. Sample barcodes and UMIs were carried by the TCR alpha and TCR beta cDNA libraries that 5'RACE generated with constant-segment primers. TCRdb ran MiXCR on the 5' RACE reads and lists one entry per CDR3 protein. The sample has about 470,000 distinct CDR3 sequences, around a quarter seen once; the top ten hold around 13%. Concerning this clonotype itself: The antigen remains unidentified.

The germline V gene has CDR1 SQVTM and CDR2 ANQGSEA. This CDR3 comprises 13 residues. V was shortened by 1 base and J by 0 bases, with 7 bases between the two germline ends. Findings of the study overall: Pre-infection memory contained some responding clones, which suggested that cross-reactive memory had joined. Those CD4+ clones that contracted were mainly in CM and EM (CD8+ ones in EMRA).

Sequenced material: PBMCs or a T cell subset sorted from them (not recorded which). V is TRBV29-1 and J is TRBJ2-7; the D is unclear. This TCR was sampled from an adult woman who had mild COVID-19 (a few samples of this study predate the infection). Cell type and time point are not known. CDR3 residues: CSVEGPASYEQYF. The CDR3 coding sequence is TGCAGCGTTGAAGGACCGGCCTCCTACGAGCAGTACTTC.